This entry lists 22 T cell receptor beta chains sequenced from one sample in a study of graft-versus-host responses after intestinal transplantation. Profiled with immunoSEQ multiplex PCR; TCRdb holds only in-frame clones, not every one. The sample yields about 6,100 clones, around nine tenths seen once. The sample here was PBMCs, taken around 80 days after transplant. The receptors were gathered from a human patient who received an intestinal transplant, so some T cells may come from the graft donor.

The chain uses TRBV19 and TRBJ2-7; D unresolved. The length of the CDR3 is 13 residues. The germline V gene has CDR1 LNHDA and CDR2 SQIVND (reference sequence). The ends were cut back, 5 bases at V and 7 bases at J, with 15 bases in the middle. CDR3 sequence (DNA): TGTGCCAGTAGTTTGGCGCCCCGGCTGGAGCAGTACTTC. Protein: CASSLAPRLEQYF.

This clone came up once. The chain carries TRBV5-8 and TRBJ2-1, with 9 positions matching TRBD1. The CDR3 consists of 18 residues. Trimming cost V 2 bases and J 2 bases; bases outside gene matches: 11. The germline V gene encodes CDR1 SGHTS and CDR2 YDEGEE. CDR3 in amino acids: CASSFVLRDRVPYNEQFF. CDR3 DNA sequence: TGTGCCAGCAGCTTTGTCCTTCGGGACAGGGTACCCTACAATGAGCAGTTCTTC.

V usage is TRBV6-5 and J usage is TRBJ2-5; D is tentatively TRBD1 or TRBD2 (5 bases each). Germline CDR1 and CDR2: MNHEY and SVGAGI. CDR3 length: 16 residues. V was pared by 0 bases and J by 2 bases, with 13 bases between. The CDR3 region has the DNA TGTGCCAGCAGTTACTCGGGGACGAGCCCTCAAGAGACCCAGTACTTC. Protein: CASSYSGTSPQETQYF.

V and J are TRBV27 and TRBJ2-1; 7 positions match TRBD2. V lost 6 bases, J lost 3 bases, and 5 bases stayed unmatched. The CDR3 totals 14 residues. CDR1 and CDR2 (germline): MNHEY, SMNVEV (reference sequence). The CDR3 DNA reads TGTGCCAGCAGCCTAGCGGAAAACTACAATGAGCAGTTCTTC. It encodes CASSLAENYNEQFF.

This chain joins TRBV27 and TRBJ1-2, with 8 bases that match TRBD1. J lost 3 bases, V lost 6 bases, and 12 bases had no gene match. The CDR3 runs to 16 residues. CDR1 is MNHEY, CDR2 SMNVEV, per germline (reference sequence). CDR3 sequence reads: CASRPGTGGTYYGYTF. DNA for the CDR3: TGTGCCAGCAGACCCGGGACAGGAGGGACTTACTATGGCTACACCTTC.

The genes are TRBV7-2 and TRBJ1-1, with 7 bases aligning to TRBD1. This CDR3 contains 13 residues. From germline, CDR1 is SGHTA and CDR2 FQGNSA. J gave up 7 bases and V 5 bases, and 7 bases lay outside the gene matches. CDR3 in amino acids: CASSPGTVNEAFF. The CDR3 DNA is TGTGCCAGCAGCCCCGGGACAGTTAATGAAGCTTTCTTT.

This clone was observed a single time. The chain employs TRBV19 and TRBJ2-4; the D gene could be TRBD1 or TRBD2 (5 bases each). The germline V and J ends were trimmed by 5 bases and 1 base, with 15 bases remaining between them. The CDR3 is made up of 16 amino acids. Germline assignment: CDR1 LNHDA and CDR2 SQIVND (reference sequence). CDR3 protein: CASSPQGDAAKNIQYF. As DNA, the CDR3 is TGTGCCAGTAGTCCCCAGGGAGACGCGGCCAAAAACATTCAGTACTTC.

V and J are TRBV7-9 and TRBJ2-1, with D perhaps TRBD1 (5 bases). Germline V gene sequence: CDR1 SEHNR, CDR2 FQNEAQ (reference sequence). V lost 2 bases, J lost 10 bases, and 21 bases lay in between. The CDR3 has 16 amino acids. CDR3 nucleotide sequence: TGTGCCAGCAGCTTAATTGCCAGGGCCCCGGGTCGGGAGCAGTTCTTC. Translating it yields CASSLIARAPGREQFF.

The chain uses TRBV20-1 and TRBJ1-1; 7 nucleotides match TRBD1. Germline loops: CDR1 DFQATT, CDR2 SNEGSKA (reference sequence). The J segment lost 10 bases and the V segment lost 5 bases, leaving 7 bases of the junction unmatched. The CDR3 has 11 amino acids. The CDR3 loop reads CSAGGGGGAFF. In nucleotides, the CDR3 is TGCAGTGCTGGAGGGGGCGGCGGAGCTTTCTTT.

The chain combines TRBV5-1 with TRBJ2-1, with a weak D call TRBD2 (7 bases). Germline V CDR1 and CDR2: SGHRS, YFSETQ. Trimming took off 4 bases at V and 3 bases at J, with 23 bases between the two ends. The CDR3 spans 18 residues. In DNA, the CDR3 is TGCGCCAGCAGCCCGGGGGGCGGTCCCGCTACTCACTACAATGAGCAGTTCTTC. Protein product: CASSPGGGPATHYNEQFF.

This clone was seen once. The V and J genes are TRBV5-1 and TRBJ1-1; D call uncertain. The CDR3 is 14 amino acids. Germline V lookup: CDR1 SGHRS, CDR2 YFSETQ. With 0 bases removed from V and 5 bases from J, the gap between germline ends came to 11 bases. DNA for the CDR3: TGCGCCAGCAGCTTGGGGCAGTCCGGGACTGAAGCTTTCTTT. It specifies CASSLGQSGTEAFF.

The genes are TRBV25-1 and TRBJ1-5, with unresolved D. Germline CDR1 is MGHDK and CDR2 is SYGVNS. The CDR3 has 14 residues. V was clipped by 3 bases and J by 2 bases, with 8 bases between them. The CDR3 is CASSDGDGNQPQHF. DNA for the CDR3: TGTGCCAGCAGTGACGGGGATGGCAATCAGCCCCAGCATTTT.

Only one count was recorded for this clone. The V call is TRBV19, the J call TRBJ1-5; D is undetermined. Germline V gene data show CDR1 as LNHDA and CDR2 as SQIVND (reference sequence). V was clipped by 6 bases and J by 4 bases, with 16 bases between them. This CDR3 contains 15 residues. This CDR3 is CASSREHGLNQPQHF. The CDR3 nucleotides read TGTGCCAGTAGCCGCGAGCACGGGCTAAATCAGCCCCAGCATTTT.

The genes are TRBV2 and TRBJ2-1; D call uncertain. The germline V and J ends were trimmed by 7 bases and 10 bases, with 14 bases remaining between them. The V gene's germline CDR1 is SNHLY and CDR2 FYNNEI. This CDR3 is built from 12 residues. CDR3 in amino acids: CASTPSVLEQFF. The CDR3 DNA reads TGTGCCAGCACTCCGTCGGTCCTGGAGCAGTTCTTC. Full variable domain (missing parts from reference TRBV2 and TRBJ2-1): EPEVTQTPSHQVTQMGQEVILRCVPISNHLYFYWYRQILGQKVEFLVSFYNNEISEKSEIFDDQFSVERPDGSNFTLKIRSTKLEDSAMYFCASTPSVLEQFFGPGTRLTVL.

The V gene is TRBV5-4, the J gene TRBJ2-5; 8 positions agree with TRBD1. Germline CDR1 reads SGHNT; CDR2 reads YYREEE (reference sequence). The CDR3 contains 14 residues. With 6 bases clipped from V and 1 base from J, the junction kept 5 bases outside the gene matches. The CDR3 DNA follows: TGTGCCAGCACCCGACAGGGGACCCAAGAGACCCAGTACTTC. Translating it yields CASTRQGTQETQYF. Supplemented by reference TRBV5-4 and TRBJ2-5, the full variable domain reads ETGVTQSPTHLIKTRGQQVTLRCSSQSGHNTVSWYQQALGQGPQFIFQYYREEENGRGNFPPRFSGLQFPNYSSELNVNALELDDSALYLCASTRQGTQETQYFGPGTRLLVL.

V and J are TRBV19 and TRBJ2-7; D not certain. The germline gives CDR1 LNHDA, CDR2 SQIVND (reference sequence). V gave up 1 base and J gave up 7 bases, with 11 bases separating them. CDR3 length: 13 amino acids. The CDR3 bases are TGTGCCAGTAGTATAGTCGGGCCCGGAGAGCAGTACTTC. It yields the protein CASSIVGPGEQYF. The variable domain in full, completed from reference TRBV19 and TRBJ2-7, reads DGGITQSPKYLFRKEGQNVTLSCEQNLNHDAMYWYRQDPGQGLRLIYYSQIVNDFQKGDIAEGYSVSREKKESFPLTVTSAQKNPTAFYLCASSIVGPGEQYFGPGTRLTVT.

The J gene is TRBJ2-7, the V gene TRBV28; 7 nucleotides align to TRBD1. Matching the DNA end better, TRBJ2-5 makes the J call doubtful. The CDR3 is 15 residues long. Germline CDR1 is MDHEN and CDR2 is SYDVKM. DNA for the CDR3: TGTGCCAGCAGTTCTGGGGACAGAGTCCAAGAGACCCAGTACTTC. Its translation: CASSSGDRVQETQYF.

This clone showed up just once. For the CDR3, the DNA is TGTGCCACCAGCTACGTGGGCCTAAGGCCCCTAGATACGCAGTATTTT. This encodes CATSYVGLRPLDTQYF. This rearrangement joins TRBV15 to TRBJ2-3; the D is unclear. CDR3 length equals 16 residues. The germline V gene has CDR1 LNHNV and CDR2 YYDKDF (reference sequence). The V end lost 5 bases, the J end lost 5 bases, and 20 bases lay between the germline ends.

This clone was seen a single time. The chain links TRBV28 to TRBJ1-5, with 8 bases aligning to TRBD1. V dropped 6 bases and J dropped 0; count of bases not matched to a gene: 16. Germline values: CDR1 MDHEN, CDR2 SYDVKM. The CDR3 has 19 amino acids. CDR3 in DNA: TGTGCCAGCAGCATGATGAAAGGACAGGGTCCTTATAGCAATCAGCCCCAGCATTTT. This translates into CASSMMKGQGPYSNQPQHF.

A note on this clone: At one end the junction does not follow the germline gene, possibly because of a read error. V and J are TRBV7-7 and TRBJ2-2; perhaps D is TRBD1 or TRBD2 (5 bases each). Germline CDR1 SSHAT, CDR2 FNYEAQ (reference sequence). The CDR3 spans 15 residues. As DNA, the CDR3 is TGTGCTAGCAGCCCCGGGGCAGGGAACACCGGGGAGCTGTTTTTT. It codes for CASSPGAGNTGELFF.

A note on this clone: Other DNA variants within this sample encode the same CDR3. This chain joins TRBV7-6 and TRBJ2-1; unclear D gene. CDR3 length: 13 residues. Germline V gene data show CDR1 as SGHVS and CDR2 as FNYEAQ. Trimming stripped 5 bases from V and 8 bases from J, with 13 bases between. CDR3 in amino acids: CASSLVAGDEQFF. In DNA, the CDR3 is TGTGCCAGCAGCCTTGTAGCCGGCGATGAGCAGTTCTTC. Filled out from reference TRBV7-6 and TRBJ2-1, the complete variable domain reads GAGVSQSPRYKVTKRGQDVALRCDPISGHVSLYWYRQALGQGPEFLTYFNYEAQQDKSGLPNDRFSAERPEGSISTLTIQRTEQRDSAMYRCASSLVAGDEQFFGPGTRLTVL.

The CDR3 DNA reads as TGCGCCAGCAGCCTACTAGCGGGGGCCGACAATGAGCAGTTCTTC. It translates to CASSLLAGADNEQFF. The chain has TRBV4-1 and TRBJ2-1; 11 bases align to TRBD2. Germline trimming cut 4 bases from V and 5 bases from J; bases unmatched to any gene: 4. CDR3 size: 15 residues. Germline V CDR1 and CDR2: MGHRA, YSYEKL.